The 17 T cell receptor beta chains below all came from one sample that was sequenced in a study of cytomegalovirus exposure and HLA in healthy donors. Libraries were prepared by immunoSEQ multiplex PCR; TCRdb keeps only in-frame clonotypes and omits some of them. This table has about 150,000 clones, just under 85% appearing once. The material sequenced was PBMCs. Receptors originate from a man under 40 in good health and CMV-seropositive.

This chain uses TRBV5-6 with TRBJ2-4; the D gene is possibly TRBD1 (5 bases). Between the trimmed V and J ends, which lost 3 bases and 0 bases, there was a span of 10 bases. Germline CDR1 reads SGHDT; CDR2 reads YYEEEE. The CDR3 is 15 amino acids. The CDR3 loop is CASSYGRVAKNIQYF. The CDR3 nucleotides are TGTGCCAGCAGCTACGGCAGGGTAGCCAAAAACATTCAGTACTTC.

J is TRBJ2-3 and V is TRBV4-2; 8 nucleotides agree with TRBD2. J gave up 5 bases and V 2 bases, and 9 bases lay outside the gene matches. The CDR3 loop spans 16 amino acids. CDR1 is LGHNA and CDR2 is YNFKEQ in the germline V gene. The CDR3 region is CASSQKTGGQGDTQYF. The CDR3, as DNA: TGTGCCAGCAGCCAAAAAACGGGGGGGCAGGGAGATACGCAGTATTTT.

Points on this clone: The junction differs from germline at one of its ends, possibly a read error. The chain uses TRBV5-1 and TRBJ2-7, with TRBD2 as a possible D gene (6 bases). CDR1 is SGHRS and CDR2 is YFSETQ in the germline V gene. CDR3 length: 15 residues. DNA for the CDR3: TGCGCCAGCAGGTTGGCGGGGACTTTCTCCTACGAGCAGTACTTC. It encodes CASRLAGTFSYEQYF.

V gene TRBV2 combines with J gene TRBJ1-5; no reliable D call. The CDR3 runs 14 residues. Germline lookup yields CDR1 SNHLY and CDR2 FYNNEI. Between the trimmed V and J ends, which lost 5 bases and 0 bases, there was a span of 8 bases. For the CDR3, the DNA is TGTGCCAGCAGTCGGCAGGATAGCAATCAGCCCCAGCATTTT. It specifies CASSRQDSNQPQHF.

The V gene is TRBV5-1, the J gene TRBJ1-1, with a weak D call TRBD1 (5 bases). Trimming left V 0 bases short and J 0 bases short, with 9 bases between. This CDR3 spans 15 amino acids. Germline CDR1 is SGHRS and CDR2 is YFSETQ. The CDR3 loop is CASSLEEGLNTEAFF. The CDR3 nucleotides are TGCGCCAGCAGCTTGGAGGAGGGGCTGAACACTGAAGCTTTCTTT.

The chain couples TRBV7-2 to TRBJ1-1, with D tentatively TRBD1 (6 bases). There are 13 residues in the CDR3. The V gene lost 5 bases and the J gene lost 5 bases, with 12 bases spanning the gap. Per germline, CDR1 SGHTA and CDR2 FQGNSA. Here the CDR3 reads CASSTGSRTEAFF. In DNA, the CDR3 is TGTGCCAGCAGCACAGGGAGCCGGACTGAAGCTTTCTTT.

The CDR3 here is CASSADRDYGYTF. Written as DNA, the CDR3 is TGTGCCAGCTCAGCAGACAGGGACTATGGCTACACCTTC. V gene TRBV18 combines with J gene TRBJ1-2, with TRBD1 matching 7 bases. The trim removed 5 bases at V and 3 bases at J, leaving 3 bases unmatched. The CDR3 runs 13 residues. Germline V CDR1 and CDR2: KGHSH, LQKENI.

The V call is TRBV11-2, the J call TRBJ2-4; TRBD2 aligns across 12 bases. J gave up 3 bases and V 5 bases, and 11 bases lay outside the gene matches. CDR3 length equals 18 residues. Germline values: CDR1 SGHAT, CDR2 FQNNGV. The CDR3 nucleotides read TGTGCCAGCAGCCTCAGACTAGCGGGAGACGGAGACAAAAACATTCAGTACTTC. Its translation is CASSLRLAGDGDKNIQYF.

The rearrangement links TRBV5-6 to TRBJ2-1; no clear D gene. Germline V gene sequence: CDR1 SGHDT, CDR2 YYEEEE. V lost 4 bases and J lost 1, with 12 bases in between. The CDR3 runs 15 residues. CDR3 loop: CASSKYGVSYNEQFF. The CDR3 DNA sequence: TGTGCCAGCAGCAAGTACGGTGTTTCCTACAATGAGCAGTTCTTC. The complete variable domain, with remaining parts taken from reference TRBV5-6 and TRBJ2-1, reads DAGVTQSPTHLIKTRGQQVTLRCSPKSGHDTVSWYQQALGQGPQFIFQYYEEEERQRGNFPDRFSGHQFPNYSSELNVNALLLGDSALYLCASSKYGVSYNEQFFGPGTRLTVL.

This sequence joins TRBV5-6 and TRBJ2-3; D perhaps matches TRBD1 (6 bases). Germline CDR1 reads SGHDT; CDR2 reads YYEEEE. V dropped 0 bases and J dropped 1 base, with 6 bases sitting between them. This CDR3 spans 14 amino acids. The CDR3 sequence is CASSLDRGTDTQYF. CDR3 DNA: TGTGCCAGCAGCTTGGACAGGGGCACAGATACGCAGTATTTT.

This clone was found once. The J gene is TRBJ2-1, the V gene TRBV11-2, with TRBD1 matching over 9 bases. Germline V gene sequence: CDR1 SGHAT, CDR2 FQNNGV. V lost 11 bases to trimming and J lost 5 bases; unmatched junction nucleotides: 7. This CDR3 comprises 13 residues. The CDR3 DNA is TGTGCCTTGGGGACAGGGTTGAACAATGAGCAGTTCTTC. Its protein is CALGTGLNNEQFF.

The table lists this clone with a few counts. The chain links TRBV5-1 to TRBJ2-1, with TRBD2 matching 9 bases. Unmatched junction bases numbered 6, after V lost 4 bases and J lost 4 bases. There are 15 residues in the CDR3. Germline CDR1 reads SGHRS; CDR2 reads YFSETQ. CDR3 amino acids: CASSVGAGGYNEQFF. The DNA for the CDR3 is TGCGCCAGCAGCGTGGGGGCGGGAGGGTACAATGAGCAGTTCTTC.

V gene TRBV6-1 combines with J gene TRBJ2-7; 8 nucleotides line up with TRBD1. Germline V lookup: CDR1 MNHNS, CDR2 SASEGT. J gave up 0 bases and V 2 bases, and 15 bases lay outside the gene matches. The CDR3 length is 19 residues. CDR3 residues: CASSEHSDRALIFSYEQYF. CDR3 nucleotide sequence: TGTGCCAGCAGTGAACATTCGGACAGGGCGCTAATTTTCTCCTACGAGCAGTACTTC.

The genes are TRBV5-1 and TRBJ2-7, with TRBD2 as a possible D gene (6 bases). Germline CDR1 SGHRS, CDR2 YFSETQ. Deletions cut 4 bases from V and 2 bases from J, with 19 bases between. This CDR3 has 16 residues. The CDR3 nucleotides read TGCGCCAGCAGCCATCGGCTGGGCGGGGCCACCTACGAGCAGTACTTC. This gives the protein CASSHRLGGATYEQYF.

V is TRBV27 and J is TRBJ2-1, with D possibly matching TRBD2 (6 bases). V was clipped by 6 bases and J by 8 bases, with 20 bases between them. The CDR3 totals 15 residues. From germline, CDR1 is MNHEY and CDR2 SMNVEV (reference sequence). Here the CDR3 reads CASSSPRGFVHEQFF. CDR3 bases: TGTGCCAGCAGCTCCCCGCGGGGTTTTGTCCATGAGCAGTTCTTC.

CDR3 sequence (DNA): TGCGCCAGCAGCTTCACTACAGATACGCAGTATTTT. Translating it yields CASSFTTDTQYF. The chain couples TRBV5-1 to TRBJ2-3, with no clear D. Germline CDR1 reads SGHRS; CDR2 reads YFSETQ. The CDR3 consists of 12 residues. The V gene lost 2 bases and the J gene lost 3 bases, with 4 bases spanning the gap.

The genes are TRBV25-1 and TRBJ1-4; D gene unclear. CDR1 and CDR2 from the germline V gene are MGHDK and SYGVNS. This CDR3 is built from 15 residues. V shed 1 base and J shed 7 bases, with 13 bases lying between them. This chain's CDR3 is CASSELSPGGEKLFF. In DNA form, the CDR3 reads TGTGCCAGCAGTGAATTGAGCCCGGGTGGTGAAAAACTGTTTTTT.